These T cell receptor beta chains were read from a single sample in a study of T cell responses to AZD1222 COVID-19 vaccine. The data were produced by immunoSEQ multiplex PCR, yet TCRdb's version contains in-frame clones alone and is incomplete. The table has tens of thousands of clones, 85% to 90% seen once. The source material was peripheral blood, sampled 28 days after the second dose of the MenACWY control vaccine. The source is an adult who received the MenACWY meningococcal vaccine as a control. CDR3s include the opening cysteine and the closing phenylalanine or tryptophan. The D gene is left open where the match is weak. Not every row has a clone size; where given, it reads once, few, many or a size class.

v_call	j_call	clone_size	d_call	cdr3_nt	cdr3_aa
TRBV7-9	TRBJ1-4	.	.	TGTGCCAGCAGCTCCGGGACAAGATCTAATGAAAAACTGTTTTTT	CASSSGTRSNEKLFF
TRBV7-9	TRBJ2-7	.	.	TGTGCCAGCAGCCGAGGGAGGCGTGTAGGCTACGAGCAGTACTTC	CASSRGRRVGYEQYF
TRBV2	TRBJ1-1	.	TRBD1	TGTGCCAGCAGTACGGACAGGGGCTTTCGATTCGAAGCTTTCTTT	CASSTDRGFRFEAFF
TRBV12-3/TRBV12-4	TRBJ2-7	.	TRBD1	TGTGCCAGCGCTGGGACAGGTTCCTACGAGCAGTACTTC	CASAGTGSYEQYF
TRBV19	TRBJ1-6	.	.	TGTGCCAGTAGTATAGACAGAAATTCACCCCTCCACTTT	CASSIDRNSPLHF
TRBV5-6	TRBJ2-7	.	.	TGTGCCAGCAGCTTGGGGGGGAGGTCACCCTACGAGCAGTACTTC	CASSLGGRSPYEQYF
TRBV30	TRBJ1-1	.	.	TGTGCCTGGAGCGTTGGCTCTTGGAACACTGAAGCTTTCTTT	CAWSVGSWNTEAFF
TRBV11-3	TRBJ2-1	.	.	TGTGCCAGCAGCTTAGAGGGTGGGGTCTACAATGAGCAGTTCTTC	CASSLEGGVYNEQFF
TRBV7-2	TRBJ1-1	.	.	TGTGCCAGCAGTTACCTAGCCAGGGCAAACACTGAAGCTTTCTTT	CASSYLARANTEAFF
TRBV7-2	TRBJ1-2	.	.	TGTGCCAGCAGCGAACAGGGCCAGGAGGGCTACACCTTC	CASSEQGQEGYTF
TRBV14	TRBJ2-3	.	.	TGTGCCAGCAGCCAAGGAAGGGCCGAAACAGATACGCAGTATTTT	CASSQGRAETDTQYF
TRBV18	TRBJ2-2	.	TRBD1	TGTGCCAGCTCACCCCGGGACAGAAGAGCCGGGGAGCTGTTTTTT	CASSPRDRRAGELFF
TRBV7-8	TRBJ2-7	.	.	TGTGCCAGCAGCTGGACCCCCGGCGGGGCTAGCAGCTCCACCTACGAGCAGTACTTC	CASSWTPGGASSSTYEQYF
TRBV30	TRBJ2-7	.	.	TGTGCCTGGTCGTTGGAGAGGGGCTCCTACGAGCAGTACTTC	CAWSLERGSYEQYF
TRBV29-1	TRBJ1-2	.	.	TGCAGCGTTGAGCGGAACAGACTCCATGGCTACACCTTC	CSVERNRLHGYTF
TRBV9	TRBJ1-1	once	.	TGTGCCAGCAGCGTAGGACTCCTGAACACTGAAGCTTTCTTT	CASSVGLLNTEAFF
TRBV15	TRBJ1-2	.	.	TGTGCCACCAGCACTAGGGGGGGGAACTATGGCTACACCTTC	CATSTRGGNYGYTF
TRBV4-1	TRBJ2-5	.	TRBD1	TGCGCCAGCAGCCAAGGTACGGGACAGGGAGAAAAGACCCAGTACTTC	CASSQGTGQGEKTQYF